A single sample gave rise to the 3 T cell receptor beta chains below, sequenced in a study of spatial heterogeneity in lung cancer. Study observations and caveats: How many expanded intratumoral alpha and beta TCRs were present tracked the tumor mutation count, which was a count of nonsynonymous mutations.

The time point denotes: sample taken at primary tumor resection. In TCRdb, the 5' RACE reads were re-called with MiXCR into one record per CDR3 protein. The sample includes about 20,000 distinct CDR3 sequences, around 6.8% seen only once; the top ten take approximately 23%. These receptors lack a known antigen. The sequencing here drew on lung tumor tissue, taken at surgery. These TCRs come from a male donor with early-stage non-small cell lung cancer.

This clonotype was detected many times. The V gene is TRBV7-3, the J gene TRBJ1-2, with a weak D call TRBD1 (5 bases). Trimming pared 2 bases from V and 8 bases from J, leaving 12 bases between. The germline gives CDR1 SGHTA, CDR2 FQGTGA. CDR3 length: 13 residues. CDR3 nucleotide sequence: TGTGCCAGCAGCTTATCCGTGGGGGGAGGCTACACCTTC. It encodes CASSLSVGGGYTF.

By share, this clonotype counts as medium-sized. V and J are TRBV7-9 and TRBJ2-3, with D maybe TRBD2 (5 bases). The germline V gene has CDR1 SEHNR and CDR2 FQNEAQ (reference sequence). The CDR3 covers 15 residues. V was cut by 2 bases and J by 2 bases, with 11 bases left in between. The CDR3 spells CASSLLDYTTDTQYF. For the CDR3, the DNA is TGTGCCAGCAGCTTACTTGACTACACCACAGATACGCAGTATTTT.

This clonotype was observed at least ten times. The chain recombines TRBV24-1 with TRBJ2-1, with D tentatively TRBD1 (6 bases). The CDR3 spans 17 residues. Germline CDR1 KGHDR, CDR2 SFDVKD. The V end lost 4 bases, the J end lost 2 bases, and 17 bases lay between the germline ends. For the CDR3, the DNA is TGTGCCACCAGTGACCCTACAGGGAACGTCCCCTACAATGAGCAGTTCTTC. It codes for CATSDPTGNVPYNEQFF.